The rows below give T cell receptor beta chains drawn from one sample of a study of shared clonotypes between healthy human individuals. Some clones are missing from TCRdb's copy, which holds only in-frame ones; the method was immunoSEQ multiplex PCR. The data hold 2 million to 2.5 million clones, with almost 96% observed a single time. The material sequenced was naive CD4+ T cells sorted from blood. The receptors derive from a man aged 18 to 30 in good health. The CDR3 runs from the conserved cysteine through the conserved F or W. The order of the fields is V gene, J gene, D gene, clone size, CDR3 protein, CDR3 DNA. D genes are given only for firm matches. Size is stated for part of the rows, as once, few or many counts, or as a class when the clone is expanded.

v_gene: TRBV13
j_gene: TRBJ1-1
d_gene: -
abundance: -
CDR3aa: CASSLRSLAMEAFF
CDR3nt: TGTGCCAGCAGCTTACGGTCCCTCGCCATGGAAGCTTTCTTT

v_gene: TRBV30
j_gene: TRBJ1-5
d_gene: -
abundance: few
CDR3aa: CAWSKQGGQPQHF
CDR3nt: TGTGCCTGGTCTAAGCAGGGTGGCCAGCCCCAGCATTTT

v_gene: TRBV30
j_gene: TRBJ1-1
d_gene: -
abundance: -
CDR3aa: CAWSVADIGTEAFF
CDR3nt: TGTGCCTGGAGTGTCGCAGACATTGGGACTGAAGCTTTCTTT

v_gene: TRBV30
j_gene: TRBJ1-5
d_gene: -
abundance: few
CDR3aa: CAWTDSRNQPQHF
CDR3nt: TGTGCCTGGACGGACAGTCGGAATCAGCCCCAGCATTTT

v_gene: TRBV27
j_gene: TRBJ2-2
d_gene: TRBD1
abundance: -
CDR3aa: CASSFGTVNTGELFF
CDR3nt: TGTGCCAGCAGTTTCGGGACAGTAAACACCGGGGAGCTGTTTTTT

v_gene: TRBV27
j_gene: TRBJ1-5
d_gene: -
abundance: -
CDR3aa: CASSSRVNQPQHF
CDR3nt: TGTGCCAGCAGTTCAAGGGTTAATCAGCCCCAGCATTTT

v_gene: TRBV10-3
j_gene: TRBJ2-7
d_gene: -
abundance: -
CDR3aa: CAMDPYEQYF
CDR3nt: TGTGCCATGGACCCTTACGAGCAGTACTTC

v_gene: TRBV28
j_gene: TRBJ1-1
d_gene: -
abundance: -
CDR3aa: CASSPPFGSWTEAFF
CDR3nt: TGTGCCAGCAGTCCCCCGTTTGGATCGTGGACTGAAGCTTTCTTT

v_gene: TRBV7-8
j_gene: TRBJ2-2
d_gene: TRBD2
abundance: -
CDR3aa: CASSRSRLGRGSTGELFF
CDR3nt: TGTGCCAGCAGCCGATCCCGACTGGGACGCGGGAGCACCGGGGAGCTGTTTTTT

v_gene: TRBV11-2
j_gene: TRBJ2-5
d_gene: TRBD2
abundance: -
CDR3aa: CASSLALAGVETQYF
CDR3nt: TGTGCCAGCAGCTTAGCCCTAGCGGGAGTAGAGACCCAGTACTTC

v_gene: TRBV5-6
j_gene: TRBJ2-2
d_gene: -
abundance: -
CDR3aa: CASSRGRVRTGELFF
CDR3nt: TGTGCCAGCAGCAGGGGCAGGGTTCGCACCGGGGAGCTGTTTTTT

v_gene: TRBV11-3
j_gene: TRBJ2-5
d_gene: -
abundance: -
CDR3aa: CASSLGGSIETQYF
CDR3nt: TGTGCCAGCAGCTTGGGGGGTTCGATAGAGACCCAGTACTTC

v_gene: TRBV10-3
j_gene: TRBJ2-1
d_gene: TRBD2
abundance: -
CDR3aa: CAISGLAGRNEQFF
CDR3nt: TGTGCCATCAGTGGACTAGCGGGAAGAAATGAGCAGTTCTTC

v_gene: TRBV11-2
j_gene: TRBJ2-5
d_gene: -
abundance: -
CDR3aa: CASSLMQGHRETQYF
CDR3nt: TGTGCCAGCAGCTTAATGCAGGGTCATCGAGAGACCCAGTACTTC

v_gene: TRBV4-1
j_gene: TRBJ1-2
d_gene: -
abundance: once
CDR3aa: CASSQVVRGVGGYTF
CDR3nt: TGCGCCAGCAGCCAAGTAGTGAGGGGGGTGGGTGGCTACACCTTC

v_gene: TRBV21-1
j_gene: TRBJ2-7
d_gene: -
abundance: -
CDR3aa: CASSKSSGPSYEQYF
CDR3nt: TGTGCCAGCAGCAAGTCTAGCGGGCCCTCCTACGAGCAGTACTTC

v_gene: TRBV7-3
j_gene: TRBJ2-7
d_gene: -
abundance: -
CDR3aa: CASSSGFQEQYF
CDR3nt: TGTGCCAGCAGCTCGGGTTTTCAGGAGCAGTACTTC

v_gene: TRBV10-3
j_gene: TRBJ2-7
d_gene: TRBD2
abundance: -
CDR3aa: CAIQGTSGPYEQYF
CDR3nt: TGTGCCATCCAAGGGACTAGCGGCCCCTACGAGCAGTACTTC

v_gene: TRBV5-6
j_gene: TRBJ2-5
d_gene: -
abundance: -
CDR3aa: CASSLQGTGTQYF
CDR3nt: TGTGCCAGCAGCTTACAGGGAACTGGGACCCAGTACTTC

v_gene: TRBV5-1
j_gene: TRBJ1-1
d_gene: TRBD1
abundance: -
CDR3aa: CASSFGQGGTEAFF
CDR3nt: TGCGCCAGCAGTTTTGGACAGGGGGGAACTGAAGCTTTCTTT

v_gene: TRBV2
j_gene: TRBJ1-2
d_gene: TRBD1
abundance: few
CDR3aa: CASSRTGGYYGYTF
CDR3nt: TGTGCCAGCAGTAGGACAGGGGGATACTATGGCTACACCTTC

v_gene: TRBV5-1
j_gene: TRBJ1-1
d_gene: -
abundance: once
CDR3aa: CASSLGPGMMANTEAFF
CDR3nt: TGCGCCAGCAGCTTGGGTCCAGGGATGATGGCCAACACTGAAGCTTTCTTT

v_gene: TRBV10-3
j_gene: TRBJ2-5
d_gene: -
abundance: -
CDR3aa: CAISVGGLGETQYF
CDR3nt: TGTGCCATCTCAGTAGGGGGGCTGGGGGAGACCCAGTACTTC

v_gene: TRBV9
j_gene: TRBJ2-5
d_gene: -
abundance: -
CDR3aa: CASSVVGGAGETQYF
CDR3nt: TGTGCCAGCAGCGTAGTAGGGGGCGCGGGGGAGACCCAGTACTTC

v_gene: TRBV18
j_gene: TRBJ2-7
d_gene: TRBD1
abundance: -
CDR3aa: CASSPLDRVIYEQYF
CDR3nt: TGTGCCAGCTCACCACTAGACAGGGTGATTTACGAGCAGTACTTC

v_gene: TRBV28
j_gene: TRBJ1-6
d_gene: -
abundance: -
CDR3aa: CASSLLDRPLHF
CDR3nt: TGTGCCAGCAGTTTATTGGACCGACCCCTCCACTTT

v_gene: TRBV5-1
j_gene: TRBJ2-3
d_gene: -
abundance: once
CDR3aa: CASSQDFGTQYF
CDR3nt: TGCGCCAGCAGCCAGGATTTTGGTACGCAGTATTTT

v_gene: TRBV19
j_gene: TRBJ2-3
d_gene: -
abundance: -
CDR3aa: CASSKRQNSGFTDTQYF
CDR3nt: TGTGCCAGTAGCAAAAGACAGAATAGCGGATTCACAGATACGCAGTATTTT

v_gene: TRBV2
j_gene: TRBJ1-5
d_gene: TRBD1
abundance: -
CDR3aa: CASSDRALDQPQHF
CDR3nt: TGTGCCAGCAGCGACAGGGCACTTGACCAGCCCCAGCATTTT

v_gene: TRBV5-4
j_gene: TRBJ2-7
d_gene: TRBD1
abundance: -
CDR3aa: CASSPGQGVRNEQYF
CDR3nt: TGTGCCAGCAGCCCTGGACAGGGAGTAAGAAACGAGCAGTACTTC

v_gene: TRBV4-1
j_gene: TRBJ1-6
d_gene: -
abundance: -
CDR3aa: CASSQDTVPIQSPLHF
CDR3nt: TGCGCCAGCAGCCAAGACACAGTCCCAATTCAGTCCCCCCTCCACTTT

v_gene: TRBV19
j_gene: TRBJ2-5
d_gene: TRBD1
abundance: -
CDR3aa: CASSVRGETQYF
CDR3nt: TGTGCCAGTAGTGTCAGGGGGGAGACCCAGTACTTC

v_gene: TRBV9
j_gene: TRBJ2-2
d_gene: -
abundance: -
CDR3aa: CASNIPNTGELFF
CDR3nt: TGTGCCAGCAACATACCGAACACCGGGGAGCTGTTTTTT

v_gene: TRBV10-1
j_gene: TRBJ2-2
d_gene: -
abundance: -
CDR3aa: CASSNREPGELFF
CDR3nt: TGCGCCAGCAGTAACAGGGAGCCCGGGGAGCTGTTTTTT

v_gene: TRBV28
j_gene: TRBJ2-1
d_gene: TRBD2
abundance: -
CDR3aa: CASSGGLASGYEQFF
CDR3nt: TGTGCCAGCAGTGGGGGACTAGCGTCGGGCTATGAGCAGTTCTTC

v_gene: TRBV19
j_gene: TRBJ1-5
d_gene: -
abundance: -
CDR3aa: CASSFSGGTQPQHF
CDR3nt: TGTGCCAGTAGTTTCTCGGGGGGGACTCAGCCCCAGCATTTT

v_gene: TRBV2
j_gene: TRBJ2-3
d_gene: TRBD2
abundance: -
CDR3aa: CASSPERGPGTDTQYF
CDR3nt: TGTGCCAGCAGTCCGGAGCGGGGGCCTGGCACAGATACGCAGTATTTT

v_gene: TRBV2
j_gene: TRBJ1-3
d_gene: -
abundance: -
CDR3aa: CASSDVKNSGNTIYF
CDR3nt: TGTGCCAGCAGTGACGTAAAGAACTCTGGAAACACCATATATTTT

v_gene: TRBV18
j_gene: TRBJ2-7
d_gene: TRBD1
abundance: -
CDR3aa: CASSATREQGFYEQYF
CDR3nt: TGTGCCAGCTCAGCAACCCGGGAACAGGGGTTCTACGAGCAGTACTTC

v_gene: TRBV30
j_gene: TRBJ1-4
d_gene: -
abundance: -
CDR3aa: CAWSGTTNEKLFF
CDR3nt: TGTGCTTGGTCCGGAACAACTAATGAAAAACTGTTTTTT

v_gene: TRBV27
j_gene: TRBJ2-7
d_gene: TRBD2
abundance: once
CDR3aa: CASSLDRLAGHYEQYF
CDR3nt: TGTGCCAGCAGTTTAGATCGACTAGCGGGGCACTACGAGCAGTACTTC

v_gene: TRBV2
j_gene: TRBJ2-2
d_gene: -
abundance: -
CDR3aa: CASSDYGGELFF
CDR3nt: TGTGCCAGCAGTGACTATGGCGGGGAGCTGTTTTTT

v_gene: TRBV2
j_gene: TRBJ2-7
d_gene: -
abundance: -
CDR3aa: CASSQADEQYF
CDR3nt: TGTGCCAGCAGTCAGGCCGACGAGCAGTACTTC

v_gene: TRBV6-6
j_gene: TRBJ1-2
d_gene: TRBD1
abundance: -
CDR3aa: CASSLDRRGYTF
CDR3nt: TGTGCCAGCAGTTTGGACAGGAGGGGCTACACCTTC

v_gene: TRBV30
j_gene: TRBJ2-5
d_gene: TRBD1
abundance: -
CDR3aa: CAWSVYIGRGPSWETQYF
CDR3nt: TGTGCCTGGAGTGTATATATCGGCAGGGGGCCCTCCTGGGAGACCCAGTACTTC

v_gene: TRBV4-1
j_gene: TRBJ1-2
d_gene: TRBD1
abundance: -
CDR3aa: CASSQDRGAGGYTF
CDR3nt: TGCGCCAGCAGCCAAGACAGGGGGGCCGGTGGCTACACCTTC

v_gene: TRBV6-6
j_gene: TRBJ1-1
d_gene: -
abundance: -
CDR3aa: CASSYSRGGTEAFF
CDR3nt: TGTGCCAGCAGTTACTCGCGGGGTGGGACTGAAGCTTTCTTT

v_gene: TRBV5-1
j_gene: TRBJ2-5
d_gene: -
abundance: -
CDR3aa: CASSRQDGTQYF
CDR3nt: TGCGCCAGCAGCAGACAGGATGGGACCCAGTACTTC

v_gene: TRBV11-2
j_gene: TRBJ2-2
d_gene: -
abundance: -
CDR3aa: CASSFTDTGELFF
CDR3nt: TGTGCCAGCAGCTTTACAGACACCGGGGAGCTGTTTTTT

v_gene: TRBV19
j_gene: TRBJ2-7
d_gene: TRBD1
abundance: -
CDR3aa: CASMDTGQGLYEQYF
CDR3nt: TGTGCCAGTATGGATACGGGACAGGGCCTCTACGAGCAGTACTTC

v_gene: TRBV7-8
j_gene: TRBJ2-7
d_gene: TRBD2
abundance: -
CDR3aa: CASSSLLAGGGEQYF
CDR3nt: TGTGCCAGCAGCTCGCTGCTAGCGGGAGGTGGGGAGCAGTACTTC

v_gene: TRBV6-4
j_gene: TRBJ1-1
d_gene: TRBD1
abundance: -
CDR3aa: CASRAQGMGTEAFF
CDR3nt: TGTGCCAGCAGGGCACAGGGGATGGGTACTGAAGCTTTCTTT

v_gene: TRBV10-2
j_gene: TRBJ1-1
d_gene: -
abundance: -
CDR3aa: CASSGVAGTEAFF
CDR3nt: TGCGCCAGCAGTGGGGTGGCGGGCACTGAAGCTTTCTTT

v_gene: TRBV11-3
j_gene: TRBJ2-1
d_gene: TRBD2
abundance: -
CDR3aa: CASSFGGTRSYNEQFF
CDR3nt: TGTGCCAGCAGTTTTGGGGGGACTAGGTCCTACAATGAGCAGTTCTTC

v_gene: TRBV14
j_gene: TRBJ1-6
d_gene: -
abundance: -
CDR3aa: CASSQESRASPLHF
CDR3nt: TGTGCCAGCAGCCAAGAGAGTCGCGCATCACCCCTCCACTTT

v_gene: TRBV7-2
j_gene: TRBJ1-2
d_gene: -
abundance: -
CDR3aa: CASSSQGYGYTF
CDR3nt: TGTGCCAGCAGCTCACAGGGTTATGGCTACACCTTC

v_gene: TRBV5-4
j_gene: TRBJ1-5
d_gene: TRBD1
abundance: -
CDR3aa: CASSRDSNQPQHF
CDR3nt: TGTGCCAGCAGCCGGGACAGTAATCAGCCCCAGCATTTT

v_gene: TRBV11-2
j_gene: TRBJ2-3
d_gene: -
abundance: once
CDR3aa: CASSWSPERFSTDTQYF
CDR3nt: TGTGCCAGCAGCTGGTCCCCGGAAAGGTTTAGCACAGATACGCAGTATTTT

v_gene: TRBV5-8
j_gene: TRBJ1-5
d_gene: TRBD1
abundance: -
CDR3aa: CASSIGQGAGNQPQHF
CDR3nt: TGTGCCAGCAGCATTGGACAGGGGGCTGGCAATCAGCCCCAGCATTTT